The T cell receptor beta chain described here comes from a study of regulatory T cells in long-lasting Graves disease (dated by TCRdb to the early 2020s). Regarding the study in general: In the newly diagnosed Graves' disease group, patients had been taking antithyroid drugs for less than 3 months. Patients with persistent Graves' disease were compared with patients with newly diagnosed Graves' disease using TCR sequencing and RNA sequencing of peripheral blood. The study was conducted in China and was registered as a clinical trial. A total of about 33 samples underwent TCR sequencing, from roughly 13 patients with persistent Graves' disease and approximately 20 patients with newly diagnosed Graves' disease.

Comment on this clonotype: No antigen is known for it. Base qualities are missing; no much larger clone stands one base away.

The time point label here, explained by the study, means: newly diagnosed GD, antithyroid drugs for less than 3 months. For both TCR sequencing and RNA sequencing, RNA was extracted from PBMCs in TRIzol. The diagnosis of Graves' disease followed American Thyroid Association guidelines. Recruitment of patients was carried out at an endocrinology department in Xi'an, China. From each patient, approximately 10 milliliters of peripheral blood was collected into an EDTA anticoagulant tube. Ficoll Paque Plus density gradient separation was used to isolate PBMCs, and no additional T cell sorting was done. RNA quality was checked with an Agilent 2100 Bioanalyzer and agarose gel, and concentration with a NanoDrop 2000. Here is what the overall study found, with its caveats: A larger number of public clonotypes was shared among persistent patients (approximately 2,500) than among newly diagnosed patients (roughly 970). The study examined only peripheral blood because the primary lesion, thyroid tissue, could not be accessed. The authors noted that the small sample size was a limitation that may lower accuracy. Persistent disease showed preferential use of TRBV28, TRBJ1-2 and TRBJ2-5, whereas newly diagnosed disease favored TRBV20-1 and TRBJ2-1. Compared with newly diagnosed patients, patients with persistent Graves' disease had lower TCR Shannon entropy and fewer highly expanded clones, which suggests clonal expansion. Sequencing and analysis were restricted to the TCR beta chain.

The germline ends are 1 base apart after V is trimmed by 2 bases and J by 1 base. Counted from cysteine to phenylalanine, this CDR3 has 12 amino acids. The sequence is cut down to CDR3 DNA, 36 bases in frame from base 1. The germline V gene yields ENHRY for CDR1 and SYGVKD for CDR2. The library came from multiplex PCR. Sequencing was carried out with an Illumina HiSeq 4000. TCR beta libraries were built with iRepertoire HTBI primers and Arm-PCR amplification of CDR3 regions. PCR products were gel purified before sequencing. For the original study's pipeline: Gene usage analysis of CDR3 amino acid clonotypes used the 62 TRBV and about 13 TRBJ segments found across samples. COPE and FqMerger were used to merge filtered high-quality paired reads into contigs. BLAST was used to align contigs to IMGT TRBV, TRBD and TRBJ reference genes, and CDR3 was defined according to IMGT. Highly expanded clones were defined as clonotypes with a frequency above 0.1%. Shannon entropy served as the measure of repertoire diversity, while the Gini coefficient captured V-J evenness. A clonotype was considered public if more than one individual shared it. Using fastp trimming at Q25 and MiXCR clonotype assembly, TCRdb reanalyzed the public sequencing data and kept in-frame beta chains. Every entry covers one CDR3 protein and lists the most common genes and DNA from its rows. TCRdb's processing, not the authors' own work, is the source of the V and J calls. The sample table lists about 400,000 distinct CDR3 sequences, 15% of them with a count of one. 7.8% of the sample is taken by the ten largest.

This same sample was also part of a study on T cells in Graves' hyperthyroidism and ophthalmopathy. The second paper further reports: Stable Graves' hyperthyroidism was defined as the absence of progression to ophthalmopathy over 18 months of follow-up. Hyperthyroidism patients were aged 18 to 65 years and newly diagnosed, with disease duration of less than 2 months. Exclusion was applied to patients with uncontrolled infections, other autoimmune diseases, pregnancy or lactation. Diagnoses relied on clinical symptoms, serum thyroxine and TRAb, thyroid ultrasound and orbital computed tomography. The first round of RT-PCR for the TCR CDR3 was performed with the HTBI primer set and the Qiagen OneStep RT-PCR kit. Blood samples also contained most of the expanded thyroid clonotypes (frequency above 0.001), which suggests that blood repertoires may reflect thyroid immune responses. A 13 V-J signature model separated ophthalmopathy from stable hyperthyroidism, with 87.88% sensitivity and approximately 81% specificity in cross-validation and 80%/75% in testing. In validation, the model predicted progression to ophthalmopathy with approximately 70% sensitivity and 72% to 85% specificity, a median of about 6.7 months before onset. To identify TCR V-J signatures that set the groups apart, the researchers used a discovery cohort of about a hundred patients, made up of under 45 with Graves' ophthalmopathy and some 55 with stable Graves' hyperthyroidism. An independent validation cohort of around 19 hyperthyroidism patients and about 16 patients who later progressed to ophthalmopathy tested prospective prediction of ophthalmopathy. The approximately 98 discovery patients were randomly divided into training and test sets at a 7:3 ratio. In addition, the study compared T-cell repertoires in thyroid tissue and in blood from roughly six Graves' hyperthyroidism patients. After blood sampling, hyperthyroidism patients were treated with methimazole at a starting dose of 30 mg daily, and ophthalmopathy patients were treated with high-dose intravenous methylprednisolone. A second multiplex PCR round built the libraries, followed by size selection and purification. Libraries were sequenced paired-end with 100 bp reads on an Illumina HiSeq2000. SOAPnuke was used to process the raw data, removing reads that contained adapters or uncalled bases, had a mean Phred below 15, or lacked an exact match to the constant primer or identifier. COPE v1.2.5 was used to merge the high-quality paired reads, and each unique nucleotide sequence was defined as a clonotype. MiTCR v1.1 was used to align clonotypes to the IMGT TRBV, TRBD and TRBJ reference segments. The analysis was restricted to V-J combinations with a frequency above 0.0001, which together covered 98% to 99.2% of the repertoires. A TCS score was defined as the ratio between F50 (clonal expansion) and ExV (chaos), using BLOSUM62-based TCRdist between CDR3 peptides within each V-J. Welch's t-statistics and random forest reduced just over 500 V-J features to some 14, which were used in a naive Bayes classifier (R e1071). No statistical method was used to fix the sample size in advance, and group allocation was not hidden from the investigators. The paper reports TCR Vbeta CDR3 sequencing of approximately 140 peripheral blood samples: 40 or so ophthalmopathy, under 80 hyperthyroidism and around 17 progressor patients.

Sequences were derived from peripheral blood mononuclear cells (PBMCs), sampled at new diagnosis, from a patient treated with antithyroid drugs. The chain links TRBV10-3 with TRBJ2-3; no D gene can be assigned with confidence. The TCR was taken from a woman in her thirties or forties with Graves disease. Donor details come from another sample of the same person, matched by shared clones. The CDR3 region: CAISEGTDTQYF. The sequence in DNA is TGTGCCATCAGTGAGGGCACAGATACGCAGTATTTT.